A selection of T cell receptor beta chains follows, all from one sample in a study of T cell responses to AZD1222 COVID-19 vaccine. TCRdb keeps only in-frame clones here, not all; method: immunoSEQ multiplex PCR. The data show roughly 120,000 clones, about 87% seen once. The source was peripheral blood, collected on day 0 of AZD1222 vaccination. The receptors originated from an adult in good health. Both conserved end residues are part of each CDR3. Each record gives: J gene, D gene, V gene, clone size, CDR3 protein, CDR3 DNA. The D gene is left open where the match is weak. Expanded clones are given a class, and other clones once, few, many or no size at all.

TRBJ1-2 TRBD1 TRBV7-9 . CASSDRDSNYGYTF TGTGCCAGCAGCGACCGGGACAGCAACTATGGCTACACCTTC
TRBJ1-2 . TRBV24-1 . CATSSVTAYGYTF TGTGCCACCAGTTCGGTGACAGCGTATGGCTACACCTTC
TRBJ1-2 . TRBV7-6 . CASSLARGGYRDGYTF TGTGCCAGCAGCTTAGCTAGGGGGGGGTACAGGGATGGCTACACCTTC
TRBJ1-2 . TRBV5-1 . CASSPNNYGYTF TGCGCCAGCAGCCCTAATAACTATGGCTACACCTTC
TRBJ2-1 TRBD2 TRBV7-7 . CASSLDGLAGGYSEQFF TGTGCCAGCAGCTTAGACGGACTAGCGGGAGGTTATAGTGAGCAGTTCTTC
TRBJ2-5 . TRBV18 . CASSLQRSETQYF TGTGCCAGCTCACTCCAACGGTCGGAGACCCAGTACTTC
TRBJ2-5 . TRBV6-2/TRBV6-3 . CASSYGLDPERETQYF TGTGCCAGCAGTTACGGGCTCGACCCCGAGAGAGAGACCCAGTACTTC
TRBJ1-5 TRBD1 TRBV5-6 . CASSLGGQGDQPQHF TGTGCCAGCAGCTTGGGTGGACAGGGGGATCAGCCCCAGCATTTT
TRBJ2-1 TRBD1 TRBV27 . CASSFQGAYNEQFF TGTGCCAGCAGTTTTCAGGGGGCATACAATGAGCAGTTCTTC
TRBJ2-1 TRBD1 TRBV29-1 few CSVEEEGTGAYEQFF TGCAGCGTTGAAGAGGAGGGGACAGGGGCGTACGAGCAGTTCTTC
TRBJ1-2 TRBD1 TRBV7-2 . CASSPGQGAYGYTF TGTGCCAGCAGCCCGGGACAGGGCGCCTATGGCTACACCTTC
TRBJ1-1 . TRBV5-6 . CASSHSGIGTEAFF TGTGCCAGCAGCCACTCAGGGATTGGTACTGAAGCTTTCTTT
TRBJ1-5 . TRBV7-9 . CASSLVGRGNQPQHF TGTGCCAGCAGCTTAGTAGGGCGGGGAAATCAGCCCCAGCATTTT
TRBJ2-7 . TRBV9 . CASSDGGPYEQYF TGTGCCAGCAGCGACGGGGGGCCGTACGAGCAGTACTTC